The 28 T cell receptor beta chains below come from one sample, sequenced in a study of blood T cell dynamics during melanoma immunotherapy. Sample time point: pre-treatment baseline. Assay used: immunoSEQ multiplex PCR; TCRdb lists only in-frame clones, some missing. Among over 10,000 clones listed, roughly nine tenths were seen once. Sequenced material: effector memory CD8+ T cells from blood, taken from a patient treated with checkpoint blockade. These receptors originate from a human donor with melanoma.

This rearrangement joins TRBV9 to TRBJ2-1, with 11 bases matching TRBD2. This CDR3 spans 16 amino acids. V shed 4 bases and J 4 bases; nucleotides not matched to a gene: 7. The germline gives CDR1 SGDLS, CDR2 YYNGEE. CDR3 in DNA: TGTGCCAGCAGCTCATTAGCGGGAGGGTCTTACAATGAGCAGTTCTTC. Residues: CASSSLAGGSYNEQFF.

This clone was found a few times. V usage is TRBV2 and J usage is TRBJ2-7; D is possibly TRBD1 (6 bases). Trimming took 6 bases from V and 4 from J, leaving 13 bases between them. The CDR3 length is 13 residues. Germline CDR1 is SNHLY and CDR2 is FYNNEI. The CDR3: CASRAGQPYEQYF. The CDR3 nucleotides read TGTGCCAGCAGGGCCGGACAGCCTTACGAGCAGTACTTC.

The chain joins TRBV28 to TRBJ2-2; D is undetermined. Germline CDR1 MDHEN, CDR2 SYDVKM. The V end was cut by 1 base, the J end by 2 bases, with 8 bases between. CDR3 size: 15 residues. The CDR3 nucleotides are TGTGCCAGCAGTTTATATTCCCCCAACACCGGGGAGCTGTTTTTT. It yields the protein CASSLYSPNTGELFF.

The chain links TRBV2 to TRBJ2-1, with D hard to call. V lost 7 bases, J lost 0 bases, and 10 bases lay in between. This CDR3 has 14 residues. Germline lookup yields CDR1 SNHLY and CDR2 FYNNEI. The CDR3 DNA follows: TGTGCCAGCAAACTCGAGAGCTCCTACAATGAGCAGTTCTTC. It yields the protein CASKLESSYNEQFF.

This chain joins TRBV6-4 and TRBJ1-1, with no clear D. The germline CDR1 and CDR2 sequences are MRHNA and SNTAGT. V gave up 3 bases and J gave up 3 bases, with 11 bases separating them. The length of the CDR3 is 14 residues. CDR3 nucleotides: TGTGCCAGCAGTGAAGAGGTAACCGACACTGAAGCTTTCTTT. Its translation: CASSEEVTDTEAFF.

The V gene is TRBV7-8, the J gene TRBJ1-5; D gene ambiguous. Germline CDR1 and CDR2: SGHVS and FQNEAQ. The CDR3 runs to 16 residues. Trimming pared 1 base from V and 0 bases from J, leaving 10 bases between. DNA for the CDR3: TGTGCCAGCAGCTTAGGGGCAGACTATAGCAATCAGCCCCAGCATTTT. Its protein product is CASSLGADYSNQPQHF.

The chain employs TRBV28 and TRBJ1-2, with TRBD1 as a possible D gene (5 bases). V dropped 6 bases and J dropped 0 bases, with 14 bases sitting between them. CDR1 and CDR2 (germline): MDHEN, SYDVKM. The CDR3 spans 15 residues. DNA for the CDR3: TGTGCCAGCAGCTATCCCGGGGGGGCTAACTATGGCTACACCTTC. It is translated as CASSYPGGANYGYTF.

CDR3 in amino acids: CSVVDSGASRNEQFF. DNA for the CDR3: TGCAGCGTTGTTGATAGCGGGGCGTCTCGTAATGAGCAGTTCTTC. The chain links TRBV29-1 to TRBJ2-1; TRBD2 matches 8 bases. The CDR3 is 15 residues long. V gave up 4 bases and J gave up 7 bases; unmatched junction bases: 12. Germline V gene data show CDR1 as SQVTM and CDR2 as ANQGSEA.

The CDR3 sequence: CASSIGSRTDTQYF. As DNA, the CDR3 is TGTGCCAGTAGTATAGGCAGTAGGACAGATACGCAGTATTTT. V is TRBV19 and J is TRBJ2-3; D not resolved. The V and J ends lost 1 base and 3 bases respectively, with 8 bases between them. The CDR3 totals 14 residues. CDR1 and CDR2 (germline): LNHDA, SQIVND (reference sequence). Full variable domain (outside the CDR3, taken from reference TRBV19 and TRBJ2-3): DGGITQSPKYLFRKEGQNVTLSCEQNLNHDAMYWYRQDPGQGLRLIYYSQIVNDFQKGDIAEGYSVSREKKESFPLTVTSAQKNPTAFYLCASSIGSRTDTQYFGPGTRLTVL.

The chain recombines TRBV29-1 with TRBJ2-1, with D possibly TRBD1 on 5 matching bases. The CDR3 has 10 residues. Germline V gene data show CDR1 as SQVTM and CDR2 as ANQGSEA. V dropped 2 bases and J dropped 10 bases, with 6 bases sitting between them. The CDR3 region is CSVEQGEQFF. The DNA of the CDR3 is TGCAGCGTTGAACAGGGAGAGCAGTTCTTC.

The chain carries TRBV11-2 and TRBJ2-7; 10 bases line up with TRBD2. V gave up 5 bases and J gave up 0 bases; unmatched junction bases: 7. This CDR3 has 16 residues. Per the germline V gene, CDR1 is SGHAT and CDR2 is FQNNGV. CDR3 DNA: TGTGCCAGCAGCGGGCGGACTAGCGGAAGCTCCTACGAGCAGTACTTC. This encodes CASSGRTSGSSYEQYF.

The chain links TRBV27 to TRBJ2-7; 11 bases match TRBD2. J gave up 6 bases and V 4 bases, and 8 bases lay outside the gene matches. In germline, CDR1 is MNHEY, CDR2 SMNVEV (reference sequence). The CDR3 has 15 amino acids. In DNA, the CDR3 is TGTGCCAGCAGTTGGGGGGGACTAGCGGCTACCGAGCAGTACTTC. It translates to CASSWGGLAATEQYF.

V and J are TRBV7-9 and TRBJ1-2, with D tentatively TRBD1 (6 bases). Germline values: CDR1 SEHNR, CDR2 FQNEAQ (reference sequence). The CDR3 runs to 16 residues. Trimming removed 4 bases at V and 8 bases at J, with 23 bases between. The CDR3 loop reads CASSYSMVDRSHGYTF. CDR3 nucleotides: TGTGCCAGCAGCTATTCGATGGTCGACAGGTCCCACGGCTACACCTTC.

V usage is TRBV2 and J usage is TRBJ2-7, with D possibly being TRBD1 (6 bases). CDR1 and CDR2 (germline): SNHLY, FYNNEI. V gave up 4 bases and J gave up 5 bases, with 12 bases separating them. The CDR3 sequence is 13 residues long. Here the CDR3 reads CASSATGSHEQYF. CDR3 sequence (DNA): TGTGCCAGCAGTGCAACAGGGTCCCACGAGCAGTACTTC.

The chain has TRBV5-5 and TRBJ2-3; the D gene could be TRBD1 or TRBD2 (5 bases each). Germline V gene lookup returns CDR1 SGHKS and CDR2 YYEKEE (reference sequence). The CDR3 has 15 amino acids. V shed 0 bases and J shed 0 bases, with 8 bases lying between them. CDR3 DNA: TGTGCCAGCAGCTTGGTCGAGGGGAGCACAGATACGCAGTATTTT. As protein: CASSLVEGSTDTQYF.

V and J are TRBV4-2 and TRBJ1-1; D possibly corresponds to TRBD1 (5 bases). Germline CDR1 reads LGHNA; CDR2 reads YNFKEQ. V lost 0 bases and J lost 5, with 13 bases in between. This CDR3 is 15 amino acids long. For the CDR3, the DNA is TGTGCCAGCAGCCAAGATTGGGCGGGGGGGACTGAAGCTTTCTTT. Its protein is CASSQDWAGGTEAFF.

V gene TRBV18 combines with J gene TRBJ2-1; the D gene is possibly TRBD2 (5 bases). From germline, CDR1 is KGHSH and CDR2 LQKENI. V shed 5 bases and J shed 6 bases, with 11 bases lying between them. This CDR3 has 13 amino acids. The CDR3 DNA follows: TGTGCCAGCTCAGAGGGCGGGCCCAATGAGCAGTTCTTC. This encodes CASSEGGPNEQFF.

The chain combines TRBV29-1 with TRBJ2-7; no clear D. CDR3 length: 12 amino acids. V gave up 2 bases and J gave up 2 bases, with 7 bases separating them. From germline, CDR1 is SQVTM and CDR2 ANQGSEA. DNA for the CDR3: TGCAGCGTTGAACATGGCACCTACGAGCAGTACTTC. It codes for CSVEHGTYEQYF.

V usage is TRBV5-1 and J usage is TRBJ2-5; D ambiguous. The DNA end is more similar to TRBJ2-7, so the J call may be wrong. From germline, CDR1 is SGHRS and CDR2 YFSETQ. CDR3 length: 11 residues. CDR3 coding DNA: TGCGCCAGCAGTCTCGGCTACGAGCAGTACTTC. Translating gives CASSLGYEQYF.

V is TRBV19 and J is TRBJ2-1, with 7 nucleotides matching TRBD2. Losses at the gene ends were 7 bases for V and 9 bases for J; bases not matched to a gene: 12. The germline CDR1 and CDR2 sequences are LNHDA and SQIVND (reference sequence). This CDR3 has 14 residues. The CDR3 nucleotides are TGTGCCAGTAAGACCCAGCGGGATAAGCTTGAGCAGTTCTTC. It codes for CASKTQRDKLEQFF. The variable domain in full, completed from reference TRBV19 and TRBJ2-1, reads DGGITQSPKYLFRKEGQNVTLSCEQNLNHDAMYWYRQDPGQGLRLIYYSQIVNDFQKGDIAEGYSVSREKKESFPLTVTSAQKNPTAFYLCASKTQRDKLEQFFGPGTRLTVL.

The chain uses TRBV5-1 and TRBJ2-1; 10 bases are shared with TRBD2. This CDR3 comprises 17 residues. The V segment lost 4 bases and the J segment 1 base; nucleotides outside the gene matches: 8. Germline assignment: CDR1 SGHRS and CDR2 YFSETQ. The CDR3 sequence: CASSLDPGLASYNEQFF. The CDR3 region has the DNA TGCGCCAGCAGCCTAGACCCGGGACTAGCGTCCTACAATGAGCAGTTCTTC.

This chain joins TRBV13 and TRBJ2-2; 7 positions match TRBD1. The CDR3 consists of 16 residues. J lost 4 bases, V lost 1 base, and 6 bases had no gene match. CDR1 is PRHDT and CDR2 is FYEKMQ in the germline V gene (reference sequence). CDR3 bases: TGTGCCAGCAGCTTAGCCGACAGGGCCCGCACCGGGGAGCTGTTTTTT. This sequence encodes CASSLADRARTGELFF.

The V gene is TRBV9, the J gene TRBJ2-7; a possible D gene is TRBD2 (5 bases). Looked up from germline, CDR1 is SGDLS and CDR2 is YYNGEE. This CDR3 is 14 amino acids long. V lost 4 bases and J lost 1, with 12 bases in between. CDR3 DNA sequence: TGTGCCAGCAGCCCCGGGATCAGTTCCTACGAGCAGTACTTC. Its translation: CASSPGISSYEQYF.

The J gene is TRBJ1-3, the V gene TRBV4-3, with a tentative D call TRBD1 (5 bases). The ends were cut back, 3 bases at V and 0 bases at J, with 12 bases in the middle. This CDR3 region has 16 residues. Germline CDR1 LGHNA, CDR2 YSLEER. The CDR3 DNA is TGCGCCAGCAGCCAGGACGACAGAAGCTCTGGAAACACCATATATTTT. Translation gives CASSQDDRSSGNTIYF.

This chain joins TRBV19 and TRBJ2-5; 9 bases match TRBD1. The J call may not be correct, given that the DNA end is closer to TRBJ2-7. The CDR3 is 14 amino acids. The V gene's germline CDR1 is LNHDA and CDR2 SQIVND (reference sequence). CDR3 in DNA: TGTGCCAGTAGCTCCGGGACAGGGTCCTACGAGCAGTACTTC. This sequence encodes CASSSGTGSYEQYF.

The chain combines TRBV28 with TRBJ1-5; 8 nucleotides align to TRBD1. The CDR3 totals 17 residues. The V and J ends lost 2 bases and 2 bases, in that order; junction bases with no gene match: 8. Germline lookup yields CDR1 MDHEN and CDR2 SYDVKM. The CDR3 loop reads CASSLGVRGPRNQPQHF. For the CDR3, the DNA is TGTGCCAGCAGTTTAGGTGTCAGGGGGCCTCGCAATCAGCCCCAGCATTTT.

V is TRBV6-6 and J is TRBJ1-1; TRBD1 matches at 7 bases. CDR1 is MNHNY, CDR2 SVGAGI, per germline (reference sequence). The CDR3 extends over 14 amino acids. V lost 6 bases, J lost 4 bases, and 8 bases stayed unmatched. The CDR3 nucleotides read TGTGCCAGCAGGCCCGGGACAGTAGGCACTGAAGCTTTCTTT. The encoded protein is CASRPGTVGTEAFF.

V and J are TRBV7-2 and TRBJ1-1; D remains unclear. V shed 3 bases and J shed 2 bases, with 7 bases lying between them. The CDR3 has 13 amino acids. Germline lookup yields CDR1 SGHTA and CDR2 FQGNSA. The CDR3 loop is CASSFGGNTEAFF. CDR3 nucleotide sequence: TGTGCCAGCAGCTTCGGAGGAAACACTGAAGCTTTCTTT. Full variable domain (remainder filled in from reference TRBV7-2 and TRBJ1-1): GAGVSQSPSNKVTEKGKDVELRCDPISGHTALYWYRQSLGQGLEFLIYFQGNSAPDKSGLPSDRFSAERTGGSVSTLTIQRTQQEDSAVYLCASSFGGNTEAFFGQGTRLTVV.